This entry lists 5 T cell receptor beta chains sequenced from one sample in a study of blood T cell repertoires in COVID-19. The data were produced by immunoSEQ multiplex PCR, yet TCRdb's version contains in-frame clones alone and is incomplete. Of under 250,000 clones listed, 92% are singletons. The material sequenced was peripheral blood. The source of these receptors is a man aged 55 to 70 with COVID-19, enrolled during active disease.

The chain uses TRBV27 and TRBJ2-1; 9 bases are shared with TRBD2. Trimming at V came to 2 bases and at J to 6 bases, leaving 5 bases not matched to a gene. The CDR3 consists of 15 residues. Germline V CDR1 and CDR2: MNHEY, SMNVEV (reference sequence). The CDR3 region is CASSLGREGSNEQFF. Written as DNA, the CDR3 is TGTGCCAGCAGTTTAGGGCGGGAGGGCTCCAATGAGCAGTTCTTC.

The chain recombines TRBV5-3 with TRBJ1-1, with D perhaps TRBD1 (5 bases). TRBV5-3 is an open reading frame whose function is uncertain. Deletions cut 4 bases from V and 0 bases from J, with 7 bases between. This CDR3 spans 13 amino acids. CDR3 protein: CARSQTVNTEAFF. The CDR3 bases are TGTGCCAGAAGCCAGACAGTGAACACTGAAGCTTTCTTT.

The gene calls are TRBV25-1 and TRBJ2-7, with 9 bases fitting TRBD1. The V gene's germline CDR1 is MGHDK and CDR2 SYGVNS. The length of the CDR3 is 13 residues. V lost 6 bases to trimming and J lost 4 bases; unmatched junction nucleotides: 4. CDR3 region: CASREDRGYEQYF. The CDR3 DNA follows: TGTGCCAGCAGGGAGGACAGGGGATACGAGCAGTACTTC.

The chain combines TRBV5-1 with TRBJ2-7; 11 nucleotides match TRBD1. This CDR3 contains 14 residues. Germline CDR1 and CDR2: SGHRS and YFSETQ. Unmatched junction bases numbered 4, after V lost 5 bases and J lost 3 bases. CDR3 sequence: CASRDGTGGYEQYF. The CDR3 nucleotides are TGCGCCAGCAGGGACGGGACAGGGGGCTACGAGCAGTACTTC.

The count of this clone is one. This chain joins TRBV5-4 and TRBJ1-3, with D maybe TRBD1 (5 bases). Germline V gives CDR1 SGHNT, CDR2 YYREEE (reference sequence). Trimming pared 4 bases from V and 3 bases from J, leaving 8 bases between. This CDR3 spans 13 amino acids. In DNA form, the CDR3 reads TGTGCCAGCAGCCCTAGGGGTGGAAACACCATATATTTT. Its translation is CASSPRGGNTIYF.